In this sample, the clone carrying this TCR beta chain turned up a few times. Its antigen remains unidentified. The data stem from a study of T cell repertoires in cytomegalovirus infection. Study-wide background: CMV infection and matching HLA type were both indicated by public TCR beta signatures.

V was shortened by 6 bases and J by 1 base, with 15 bases between the two germline ends. CDR3 size: 15 residues. CDR1 is LNHDA and CDR2 is SQIVND in the germline V gene (reference sequence). TCRdb re-called the reads through MiXCR, storing one row per CDR3 protein. The sample has roughly 150,000 distinct CDR3 sequences; 23% are singletons. Overall study findings and caveats: In two of eight donors, the top clonotype was HLA-C-restricted CMV-specific.

Sequencing input: PBMCs. V is TRBV19 and J is TRBJ1-1; perhaps TRBD1 as D (6 bases). This receptor was identified in a human donor in good health (CMV status not recorded). Some clones in this sample may be carry-over from other donors' samples. CDR3 nucleotide sequence: TGTGCCAGTAGCAAACAGGGAAGGGAGAACACTGAAGCTTTCTTT. It is translated as CASSKQGRENTEAFF.